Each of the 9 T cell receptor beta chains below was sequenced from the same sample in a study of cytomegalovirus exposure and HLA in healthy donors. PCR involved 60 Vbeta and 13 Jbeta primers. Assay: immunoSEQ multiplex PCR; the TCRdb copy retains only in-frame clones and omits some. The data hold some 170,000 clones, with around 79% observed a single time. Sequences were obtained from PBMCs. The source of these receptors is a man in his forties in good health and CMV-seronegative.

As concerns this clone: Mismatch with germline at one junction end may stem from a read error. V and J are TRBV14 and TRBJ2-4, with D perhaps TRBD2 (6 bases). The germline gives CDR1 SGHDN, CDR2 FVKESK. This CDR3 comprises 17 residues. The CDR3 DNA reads TGTGCCAGCAGCCAAGAAAGGGGACTCGGGGCCAAAAACAGTCAGTACTTC. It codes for CASSQERGLGAKNSQYF.

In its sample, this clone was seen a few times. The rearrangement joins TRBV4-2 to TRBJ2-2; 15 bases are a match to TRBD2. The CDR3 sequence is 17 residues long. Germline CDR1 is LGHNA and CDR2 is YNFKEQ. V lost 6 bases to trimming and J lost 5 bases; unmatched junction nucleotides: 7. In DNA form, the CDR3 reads TGTGCCAGCAGTCCAGGACTAGCGGGAGGGGGGACCGGGGAGCTGTTTTTT. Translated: CASSPGLAGGGTGELFF.

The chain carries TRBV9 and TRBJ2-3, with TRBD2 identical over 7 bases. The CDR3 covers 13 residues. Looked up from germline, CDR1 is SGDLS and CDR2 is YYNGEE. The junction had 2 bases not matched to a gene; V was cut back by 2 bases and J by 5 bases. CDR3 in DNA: TGTGCCAGCAGCGTTGGCGGGGGAGATACGCAGTATTTT. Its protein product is CASSVGGGDTQYF.

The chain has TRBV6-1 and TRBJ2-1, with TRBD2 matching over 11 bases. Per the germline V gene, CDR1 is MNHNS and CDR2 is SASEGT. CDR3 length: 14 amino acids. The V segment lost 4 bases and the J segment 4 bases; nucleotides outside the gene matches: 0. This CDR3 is CASSGLAGYNEQFF. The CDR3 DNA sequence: TGTGCCAGCAGTGGACTAGCGGGATACAATGAGCAGTTCTTC.

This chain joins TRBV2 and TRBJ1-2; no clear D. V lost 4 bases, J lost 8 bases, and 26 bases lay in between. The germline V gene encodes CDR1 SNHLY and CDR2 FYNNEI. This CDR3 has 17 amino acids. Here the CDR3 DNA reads TGTGCCAGCAGTGCGGCCGCGACGCGCGCCACGGGAAGGGGCTACACCTTC. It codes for CASSAAATRATGRGYTF.

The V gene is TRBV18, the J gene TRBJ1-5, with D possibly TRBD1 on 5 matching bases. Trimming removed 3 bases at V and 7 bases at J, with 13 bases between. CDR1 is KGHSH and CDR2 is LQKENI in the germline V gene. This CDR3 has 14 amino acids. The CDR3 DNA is TGTGCCAGCTCACCCCGTGCGGGGGAACAGCCCCAGCATTTT. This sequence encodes CASSPRAGEQPQHF.

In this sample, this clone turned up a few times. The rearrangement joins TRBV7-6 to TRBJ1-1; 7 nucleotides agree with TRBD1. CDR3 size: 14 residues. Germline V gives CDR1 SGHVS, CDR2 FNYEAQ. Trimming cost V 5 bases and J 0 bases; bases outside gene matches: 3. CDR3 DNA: TGTGCCAGCAGCGCCGGGACAGTGAACACTGAAGCTTTCTTT. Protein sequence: CASSAGTVNTEAFF.

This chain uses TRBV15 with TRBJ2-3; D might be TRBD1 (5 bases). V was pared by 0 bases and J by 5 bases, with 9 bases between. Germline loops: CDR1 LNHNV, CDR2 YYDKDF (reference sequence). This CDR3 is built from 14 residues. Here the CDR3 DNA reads TGTGCCACCAGCAGAGACAGGGTGGGAGATACGCAGTATTTT. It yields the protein CATSRDRVGDTQYF.

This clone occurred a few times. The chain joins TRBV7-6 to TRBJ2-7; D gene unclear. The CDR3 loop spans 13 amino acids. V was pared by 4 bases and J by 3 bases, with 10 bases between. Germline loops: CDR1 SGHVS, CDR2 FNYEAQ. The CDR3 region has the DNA TGTGCCAGCAGCTCCTGGCGGATCTACGAGCAGTACTTC. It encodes CASSSWRIYEQYF.